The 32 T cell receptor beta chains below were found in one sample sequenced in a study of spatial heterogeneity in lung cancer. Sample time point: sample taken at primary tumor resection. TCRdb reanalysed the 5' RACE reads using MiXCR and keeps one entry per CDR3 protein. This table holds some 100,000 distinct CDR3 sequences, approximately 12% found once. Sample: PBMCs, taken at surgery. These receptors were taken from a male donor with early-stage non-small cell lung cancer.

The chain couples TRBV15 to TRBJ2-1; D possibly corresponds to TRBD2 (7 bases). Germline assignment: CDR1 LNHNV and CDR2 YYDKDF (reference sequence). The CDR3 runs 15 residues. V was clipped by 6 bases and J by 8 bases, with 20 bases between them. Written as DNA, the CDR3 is TGTGCCACCAGGTTTTCGGGGAGGGGGATAGATGAGCAGTTCTTC. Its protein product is CATRFSGRGIDEQFF.

CDR3 bases: TGTGCCAGCAGTTACTACGGGGCGAGGACCGGGGAGCTGTTTTTT. Its protein is CASSYYGARTGELFF. The chain employs TRBV6-2 or TRBV6-3 and TRBJ2-2; D may be TRBD1 or TRBD2 (5 bases each). Germline values: CDR1 MNHEY, CDR2 SVGEGT. The CDR3 totals 15 residues. Trimming removed 1 base from V and 5 bases from J, with 11 bases in between.

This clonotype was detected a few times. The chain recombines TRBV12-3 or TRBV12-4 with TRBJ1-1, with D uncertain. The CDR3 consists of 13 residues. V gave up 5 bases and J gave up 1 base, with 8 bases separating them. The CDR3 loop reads CASSPEGNTEAFF. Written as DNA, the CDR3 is TGTGCCAGCAGTCCGGAGGGGAACACTGAAGCTTTCTTT.

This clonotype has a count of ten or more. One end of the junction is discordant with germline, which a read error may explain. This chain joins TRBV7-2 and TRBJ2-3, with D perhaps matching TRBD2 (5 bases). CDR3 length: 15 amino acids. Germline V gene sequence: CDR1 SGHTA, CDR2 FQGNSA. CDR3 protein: CASSPGSASRDTQYF. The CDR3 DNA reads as TGTGCCAGCAGCCCGGGGTCGGCTAGCAGAGATACGCAGTATTTT.

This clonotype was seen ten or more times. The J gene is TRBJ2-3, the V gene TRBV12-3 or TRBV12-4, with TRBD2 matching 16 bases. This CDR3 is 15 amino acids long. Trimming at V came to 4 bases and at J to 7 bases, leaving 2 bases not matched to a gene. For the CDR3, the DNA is TGTGCCAGCAGTTCGGGACTAGCGGGAGGGAATACGCAGTATTTT. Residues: CASSSGLAGGNTQYF.

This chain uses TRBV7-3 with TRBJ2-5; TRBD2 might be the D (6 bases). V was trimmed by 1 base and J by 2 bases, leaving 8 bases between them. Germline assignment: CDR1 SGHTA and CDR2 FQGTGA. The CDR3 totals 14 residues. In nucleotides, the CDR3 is TGTGCCAGCAGCTTAAATGCGGGGCAAGAGACCCAGTACTTC. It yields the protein CASSLNAGQETQYF.

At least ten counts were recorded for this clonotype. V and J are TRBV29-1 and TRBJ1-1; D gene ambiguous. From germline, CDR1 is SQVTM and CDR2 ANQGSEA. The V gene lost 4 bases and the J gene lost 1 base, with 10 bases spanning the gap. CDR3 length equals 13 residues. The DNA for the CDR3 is TGCAGCGTTGGACACGTTCCGAACACTGAAGCTTTCTTT. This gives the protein CSVGHVPNTEAFF.

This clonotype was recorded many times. The CDR3, as DNA: TGTGCCAGCAGTACTCCGGGCATAGGACAAGAGACCCAGTACTTC. It yields the protein CASSTPGIGQETQYF. The chain links TRBV2 to TRBJ2-5; no clear D. Germline CDR1 SNHLY, CDR2 FYNNEI. The CDR3 extends over 15 amino acids. Trimming removed 5 bases from V and 2 bases from J, with 15 bases in between.

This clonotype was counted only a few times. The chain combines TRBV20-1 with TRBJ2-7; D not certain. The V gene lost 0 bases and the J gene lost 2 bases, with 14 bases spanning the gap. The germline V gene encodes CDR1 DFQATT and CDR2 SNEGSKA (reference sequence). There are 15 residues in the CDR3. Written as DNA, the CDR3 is TGCAGTGCTAGAGATCTCAAACGGATGGCCTACGAGCAGTACTTC. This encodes CSARDLKRMAYEQYF.

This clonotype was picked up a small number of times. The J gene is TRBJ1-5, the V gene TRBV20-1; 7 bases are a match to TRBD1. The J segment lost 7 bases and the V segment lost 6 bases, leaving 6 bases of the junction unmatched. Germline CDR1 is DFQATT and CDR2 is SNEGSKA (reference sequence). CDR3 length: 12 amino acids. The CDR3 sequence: CSAVQGDQPQHF. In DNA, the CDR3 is TGCAGTGCCGTCCAGGGGGACCAGCCCCAGCATTTT.

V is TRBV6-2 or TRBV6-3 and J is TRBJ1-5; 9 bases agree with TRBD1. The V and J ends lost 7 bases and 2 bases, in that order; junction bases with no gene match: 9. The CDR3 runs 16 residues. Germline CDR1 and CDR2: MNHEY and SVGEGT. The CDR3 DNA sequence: TGTGCCAGCACCTCCGGGACAGGGCCCCGCAATCAGCCCCAGCATTTT. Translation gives CASTSGTGPRNQPQHF.

The CDR3 reads CASTTEAPAGTQYF. The CDR3, as DNA: TGTGCCAGCACCACCGAAGCACCTGCTGGGACCCAGTACTTC. The genes are TRBV18 and TRBJ2-5; D unclear. Germline values: CDR1 KGHSH, CDR2 LQKENI. The CDR3 contains 14 residues. Trimming stripped 8 bases from V and 7 bases from J, with 20 bases between. Complete variable domain (other parts from reference TRBV18 and TRBJ2-5): NAGVMQNPRHLVRRRGQEARLRCSPMKGHSHVYWYRQLPEEGLKFMVYLQKENIIDESGMPKERFSAEFPKEGPSILRIQQVVRGDSAAYFCASTTEAPAGTQYFGPGTRLLVL.

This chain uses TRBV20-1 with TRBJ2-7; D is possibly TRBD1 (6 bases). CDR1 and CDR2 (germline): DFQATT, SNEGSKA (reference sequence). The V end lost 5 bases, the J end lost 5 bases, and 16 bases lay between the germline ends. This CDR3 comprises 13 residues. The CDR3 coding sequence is TGCAGTGCTCCCCTCAACAGGGTCCACGAGCAGTACTTC. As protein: CSAPLNRVHEQYF.

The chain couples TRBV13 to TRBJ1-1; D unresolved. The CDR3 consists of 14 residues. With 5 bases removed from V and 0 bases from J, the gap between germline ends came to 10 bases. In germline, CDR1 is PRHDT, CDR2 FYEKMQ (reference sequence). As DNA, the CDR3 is TGTGCCAGCAGCCCCCCAGAGGTGAACACTGAAGCTTTCTTT. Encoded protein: CASSPPEVNTEAFF.

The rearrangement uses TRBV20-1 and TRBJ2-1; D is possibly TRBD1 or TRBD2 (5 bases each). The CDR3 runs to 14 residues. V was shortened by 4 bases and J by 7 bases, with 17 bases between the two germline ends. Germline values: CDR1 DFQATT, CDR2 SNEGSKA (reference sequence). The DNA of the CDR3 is TGCAGTGCTATCCGGGACCAGTGGTCGAATGAGCAGTTCTTC. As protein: CSAIRDQWSNEQFF.

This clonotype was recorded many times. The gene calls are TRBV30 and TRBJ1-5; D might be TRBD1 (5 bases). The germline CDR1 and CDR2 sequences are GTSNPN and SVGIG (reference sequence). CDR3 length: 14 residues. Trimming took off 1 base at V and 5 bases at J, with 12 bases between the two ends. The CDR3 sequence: CAWSAGREDQPQHF. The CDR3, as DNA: TGTGCCTGGAGTGCCGGCAGGGAGGATCAGCCCCAGCATTTT.

CDR3 nucleotide sequence: TGTGCCAGCAGCCCCCGGGCCGGAGGAGATACGCAGTATTTT. Its protein is CASSPRAGGDTQYF. V and J are TRBV7-3 and TRBJ2-3, with D maybe TRBD2 (5 bases). V lost 5 bases to trimming and J lost 5 bases, with 14 bases between them. CDR1 and CDR2 from the germline V gene are SGHTA and FQGTGA. CDR3 size: 14 residues.

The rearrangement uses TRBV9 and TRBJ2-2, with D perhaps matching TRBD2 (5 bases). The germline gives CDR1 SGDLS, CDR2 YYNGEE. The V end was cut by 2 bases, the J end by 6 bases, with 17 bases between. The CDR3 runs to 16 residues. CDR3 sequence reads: CASSVVGSRPPGELFF. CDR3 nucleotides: TGTGCCAGCAGCGTCGTGGGGAGCCGACCACCCGGGGAGCTGTTTTTT.

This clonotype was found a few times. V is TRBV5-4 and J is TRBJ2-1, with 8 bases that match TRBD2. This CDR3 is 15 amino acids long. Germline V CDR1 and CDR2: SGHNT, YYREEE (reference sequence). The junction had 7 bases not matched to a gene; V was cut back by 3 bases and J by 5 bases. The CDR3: CASSSGTRTNNEQFF. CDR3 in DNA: TGTGCCAGCAGCTCCGGGACTAGGACCAACAATGAGCAGTTCTTC.

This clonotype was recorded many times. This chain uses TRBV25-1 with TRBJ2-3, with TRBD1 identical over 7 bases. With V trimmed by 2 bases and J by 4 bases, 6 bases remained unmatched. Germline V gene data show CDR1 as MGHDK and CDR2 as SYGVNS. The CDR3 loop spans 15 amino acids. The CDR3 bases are TGTGCCAGCAGTGAACCCCGACAGGGAGCAGATACGCAGTATTTT. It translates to CASSEPRQGADTQYF. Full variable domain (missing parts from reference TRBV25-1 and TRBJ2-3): EADIYQTPRYLVIGTGKKITLECSQTMGHDKMYWYQQDPGMELHLIHYSYGVNSTEKGDLSSESTVSRIRTEHFPLTLESARPSHTSQYLCASSEPRQGADTQYFGPGTRLTVL.

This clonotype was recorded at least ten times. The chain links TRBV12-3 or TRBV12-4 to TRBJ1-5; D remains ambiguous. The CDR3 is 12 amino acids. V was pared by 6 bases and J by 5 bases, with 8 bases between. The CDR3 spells CASRKMDQPQHF. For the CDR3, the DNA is TGTGCCAGCAGGAAAATGGATCAGCCCCAGCATTTT.

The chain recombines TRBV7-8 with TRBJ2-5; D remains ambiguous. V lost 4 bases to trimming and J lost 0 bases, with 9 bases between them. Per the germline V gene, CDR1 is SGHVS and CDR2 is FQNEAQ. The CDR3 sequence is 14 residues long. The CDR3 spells CASSSLLYQETQYF. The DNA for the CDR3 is TGTGCCAGCAGCTCCCTTTTGTACCAAGAGACCCAGTACTTC.

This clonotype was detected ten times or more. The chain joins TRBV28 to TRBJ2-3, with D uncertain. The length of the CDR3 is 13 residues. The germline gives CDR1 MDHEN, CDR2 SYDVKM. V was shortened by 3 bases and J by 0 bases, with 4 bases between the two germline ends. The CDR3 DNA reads TGTGCCAGCAGTTTCATTAGCACAGATACGCAGTATTTT. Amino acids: CASSFISTDTQYF.

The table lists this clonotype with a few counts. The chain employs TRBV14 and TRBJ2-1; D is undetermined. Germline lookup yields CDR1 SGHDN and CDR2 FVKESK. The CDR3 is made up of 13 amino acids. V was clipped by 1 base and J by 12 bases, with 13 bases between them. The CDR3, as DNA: TGTGCCAGCAGCCAAGCTGTCGGGCCGGGGCAGTTCTTC. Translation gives CASSQAVGPGQFF.

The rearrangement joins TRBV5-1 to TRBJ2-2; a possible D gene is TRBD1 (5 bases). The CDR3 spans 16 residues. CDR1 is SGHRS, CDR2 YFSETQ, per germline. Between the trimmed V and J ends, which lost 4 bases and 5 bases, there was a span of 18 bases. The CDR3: CASSLRAGLSTGELFF. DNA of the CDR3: TGCGCCAGCAGCCTCAGGGCCGGTTTGAGTACCGGGGAGCTGTTTTTT.

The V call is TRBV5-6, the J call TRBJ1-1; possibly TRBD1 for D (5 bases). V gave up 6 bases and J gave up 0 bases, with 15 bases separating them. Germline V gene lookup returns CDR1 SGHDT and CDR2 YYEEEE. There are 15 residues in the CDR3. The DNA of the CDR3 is TGTGCCAGCACCTGGGGGGAGGCTTTGAACACTGAAGCTTTCTTT. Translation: CASTWGEALNTEAFF.

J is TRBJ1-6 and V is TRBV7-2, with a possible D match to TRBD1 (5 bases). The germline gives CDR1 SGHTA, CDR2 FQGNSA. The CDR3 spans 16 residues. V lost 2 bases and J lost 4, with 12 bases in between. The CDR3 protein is CASSLRAGSYNSPLHF. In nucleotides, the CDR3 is TGTGCCAGCAGCTTAAGGGCAGGGTCGTATAATTCACCCCTCCACTTT.

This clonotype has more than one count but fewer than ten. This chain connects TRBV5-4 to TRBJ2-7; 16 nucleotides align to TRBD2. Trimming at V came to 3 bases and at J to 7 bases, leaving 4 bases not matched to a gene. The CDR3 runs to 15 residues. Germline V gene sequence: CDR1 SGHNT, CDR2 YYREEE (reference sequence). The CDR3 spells CASSSGLAGGLEQYF. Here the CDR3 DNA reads TGTGCCAGCAGCTCGGGACTAGCGGGAGGGCTTGAGCAGTACTTC.

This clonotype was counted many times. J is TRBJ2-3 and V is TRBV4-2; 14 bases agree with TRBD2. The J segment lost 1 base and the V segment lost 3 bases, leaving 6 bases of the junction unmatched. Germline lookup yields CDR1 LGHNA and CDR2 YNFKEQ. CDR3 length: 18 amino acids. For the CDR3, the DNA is TGTGCCAGCAGCCAGGGGACTAGCGGGAGCGTGGGCACAGATACGCAGTATTTT. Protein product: CASSQGTSGSVGTDTQYF.

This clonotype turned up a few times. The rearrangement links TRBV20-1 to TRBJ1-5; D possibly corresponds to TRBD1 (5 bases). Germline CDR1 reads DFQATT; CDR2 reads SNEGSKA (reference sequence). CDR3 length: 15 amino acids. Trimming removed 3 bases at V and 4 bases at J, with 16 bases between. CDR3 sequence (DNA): TGCAGTGCTAGTTACCCGGGGACGGTGAATCAGCCCCAGCATTTT. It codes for CSASYPGTVNQPQHF.

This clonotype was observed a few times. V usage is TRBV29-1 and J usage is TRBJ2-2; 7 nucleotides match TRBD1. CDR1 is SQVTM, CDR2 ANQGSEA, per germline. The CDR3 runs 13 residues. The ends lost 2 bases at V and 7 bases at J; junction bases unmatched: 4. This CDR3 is CSVEYRGIGELFF. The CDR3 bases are TGCAGCGTTGAATACAGGGGCATCGGGGAGCTGTTTTTT.

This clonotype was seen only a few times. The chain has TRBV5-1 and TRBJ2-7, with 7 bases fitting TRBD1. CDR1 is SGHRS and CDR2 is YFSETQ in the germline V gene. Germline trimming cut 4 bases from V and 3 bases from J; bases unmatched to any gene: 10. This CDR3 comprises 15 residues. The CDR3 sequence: CASSLLGTENYEQYF. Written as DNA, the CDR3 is TGCGCCAGCAGCCTATTGGGGACAGAGAACTACGAGCAGTACTTC. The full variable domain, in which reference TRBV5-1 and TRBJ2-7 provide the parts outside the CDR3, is KAGVTQTPRYLIKTRGQQVTLSCSPISGHRSVSWYQQTPGQGLQFLFEYFSETQRNKGNFPGRFSGRQFSNSRSEMNVSTLELGDSALYLCASSLLGTENYEQYFGPGTRLTVT.